These 17 T cell receptor beta chains were all obtained from the same sample, sequenced in a study of shared clonotypes between healthy human individuals. Generated by immunoSEQ multiplex PCR, the TCRdb table keeps only in-frame clones and is missing some. The sample has around 1.9 million clones; about 92% are singletons. CD8 cells regarded as naive lacked CD45RO, were positively chosen for CCR7, and omitted terminally differentiated effector memory CD45RA+ cells. Sequencing used naive CD8+ T cells from PBMCs. These TCRs come from a man between 18 and 35 years old in good health. Some clones in this sample may be carry-over from other donors' samples.

The rearrangement joins TRBV4-1 to TRBJ2-1; a possible D gene is TRBD2 (5 bases). This CDR3 spans 14 amino acids. Germline CDR1 MGHRA, CDR2 YSYEKL. V was shortened by 3 bases and J by 4 bases, with 10 bases between the two germline ends. The CDR3 reads CASSHLERYNEQFF. CDR3 DNA sequence: TGCGCCAGCAGCCACTTGGAGCGGTACAATGAGCAGTTCTTC.

The chain joins TRBV6-4 to TRBJ2-7; the D call may be TRBD1 or TRBD2 (6 bases each). Germline V gives CDR1 MRHNA, CDR2 SNTAGT. Trimming stripped 3 bases from V and 5 bases from J, with 17 bases between. The CDR3 extends over 15 amino acids. CDR3 sequence reads: CASSETSGAWDEQYF. The DNA for the CDR3 is TGTGCCAGCAGTGAGACCTCGGGGGCTTGGGACGAGCAGTACTTC.

The rearrangement joins TRBV5-4 to TRBJ1-1; 9 bases align to TRBD1. The trim removed 3 bases at V and 2 bases at J, leaving 8 bases unmatched. The CDR3 sequence is 16 residues long. The germline V gene encodes CDR1 SGHNT and CDR2 YYREEE (reference sequence). For the CDR3, the DNA is TGTGCCAGCAGCTCCGCCAAGGGACAGGGTAACACTGAAGCTTTCTTT. Translating it yields CASSSAKGQGNTEAFF.

The table lists this clone with a count of one. The chain has TRBV28 and TRBJ2-1; TRBD1 might be the D (6 bases). This CDR3 has 15 amino acids. Looked up from germline, CDR1 is MDHEN and CDR2 is SYDVKM. Between the trimmed V and J ends, which lost 3 bases and 7 bases, there was a span of 16 bases. The CDR3 here is CASSFPGQPWNEQFF. The CDR3 DNA reads as TGTGCCAGCAGTTTTCCGGGACAACCATGGAATGAGCAGTTCTTC.

This rearrangement joins TRBV10-3 to TRBJ1-2, with D unclear. Trimming pared 0 bases from V and 8 bases from J, leaving 4 bases between. Germline assignment: CDR1 ENHRY and CDR2 SYGVKD. This CDR3 is 11 amino acids long. The DNA of the CDR3 is TGTGCCATCAGTGAGTCGACAGGCTACACCTTC. This translates into CAISESTGYTF.

The chain has TRBV30 and TRBJ2-7; TRBD2 agrees at 8 bases. The V gene's germline CDR1 is GTSNPN and CDR2 SVGIG (reference sequence). With V trimmed by 4 bases and J by 6 bases, 11 bases remained unmatched. CDR3 length: 14 amino acids. The CDR3 coding sequence is TGTGCCTGGACCCCCATCGGGGGGGGGTCCGAGCAGTACTTC. As protein: CAWTPIGGGSEQYF.

This clone occurred once. This sequence joins TRBV5-4 and TRBJ2-5, with D perhaps being TRBD1 or TRBD2 (5 bases each). V was cut by 2 bases and J by 3 bases, with 8 bases left in between. There are 13 residues in the CDR3. The germline CDR1 and CDR2 sequences are SGHNT and YYREEE (reference sequence). The chain's CDR3 is CASSFWDEETQYF. DNA of the CDR3: TGTGCCAGCAGCTTCTGGGACGAAGAGACCCAGTACTTC. Filled out from reference TRBV5-4 and TRBJ2-5, the complete variable domain reads ETGVTQSPTHLIKTRGQQVTLRCSSQSGHNTVSWYQQALGQGPQFIFQYYREEENGRGNFPPRFSGLQFPNYSSELNVNALELDDSALYLCASSFWDEETQYFGPGTRLLVL.

The chain carries TRBV7-6 and TRBJ1-3; unclear D gene. The CDR3 sequence is 11 residues long. Trimming cost V 4 bases and J 4 bases, with 2 bases left between them. Germline lookup yields CDR1 SGHVS and CDR2 FNYEAQ. The CDR3 nucleotides read TGTGCCAGCAGCTCCGGAAACACCATATATTTT. Translating it yields CASSSGNTIYF.

This clone was detected only a few times. Within the sample, other DNA sequences also encode this same CDR3. The chain joins TRBV7-9 to TRBJ1-5, with D uncertain. The CDR3 loop spans 12 amino acids. Trimming cost V 3 bases and J 4 bases, with 4 bases left between them. From germline, CDR1 is SEHNR and CDR2 FQNEAQ (reference sequence). The CDR3 region has the DNA TGTGCCAGCAGCTTGGGTAATCAGCCCCAGCATTTT. Translation gives CASSLGNQPQHF.

V and J are TRBV7-9 and TRBJ2-1; either TRBD1 or TRBD2 may fit D (6 bases each). The CDR3 is 14 residues long. CDR1 is SEHNR, CDR2 FQNEAQ, per germline (reference sequence). Trimming removed 6 bases at V and 2 bases at J, with 11 bases between. CDR3 sequence: CASRGGQPYNEQFF. The CDR3 coding sequence is TGTGCCAGCAGGGGAGGACAGCCCTACAATGAGCAGTTCTTC.

The chain has TRBV19 and TRBJ2-7; 8 bases agree with TRBD1. CDR1 is LNHDA, CDR2 SQIVND, per germline (reference sequence). The trim removed 10 bases at V and 3 bases at J, leaving 8 bases unmatched. This CDR3 is 13 amino acids long. CDR3 loop: CATSVTGVYEQYF. In nucleotides, the CDR3 is TGTGCCACTTCGGTGACAGGGGTCTACGAGCAGTACTTC.

This chain joins TRBV6-1 and TRBJ1-2; a possible D gene is TRBD1 (6 bases). CDR1 MNHNS and CDR2 SASEGT come from the germline V gene. The CDR3 is 11 amino acids. V lost 6 bases, J lost 8 bases, and 10 bases lay in between. The CDR3 sequence is CASRQGWGYTF. The CDR3 DNA reads TGTGCCAGCAGACAGGGTTGGGGCTACACCTTC.

The chain has TRBV30 and TRBJ2-2; the D call may be TRBD1 or TRBD2 (5 bases each). The germline V gene has CDR1 GTSNPN and CDR2 SVGIG (reference sequence). CDR3 length: 16 amino acids. Trimming pared 4 bases from V and 2 bases from J, leaving 17 bases between. CDR3 in amino acids: CAWTKLGTVNTGELFF. Written as DNA, the CDR3 is TGTGCCTGGACCAAACTCGGGACGGTTAACACCGGGGAGCTGTTTTTT.

The genes are TRBV6-1 and TRBJ1-2; D not resolved. Between the trimmed V and J ends, which lost 11 bases and 2 bases, there was a span of 12 bases. CDR3 length: 12 residues. In germline, CDR1 is MNHNS, CDR2 SASEGT. The chain's CDR3 is CAYRTGNYGYTF. CDR3 nucleotides: TGTGCCTACCGGACGGGGAACTATGGCTACACCTTC.

The CDR3 DNA sequence: TGCGCCAGCAGCTTGCGCCAGACTGACACTGAAGCTTTCTTT. It is translated as CASSLRQTDTEAFF. The chain joins TRBV5-1 to TRBJ1-1; no definite D call. Germline V gene lookup returns CDR1 SGHRS and CDR2 YFSETQ. V lost 1 base to trimming and J lost 3 bases, with 10 bases between them. The CDR3 sequence is 14 residues long.

The rearrangement links TRBV7-8 to TRBJ1-5; D may be TRBD1 (5 bases). In germline, CDR1 is SGHVS, CDR2 FQNEAQ. The CDR3 length is 12 residues. V was trimmed by 1 base and J by 9 bases, leaving 7 bases between them. The CDR3 nucleotides read TGTGCCAGCAGCTTAGTGGGGGGGCCCCAGCATTTT. It is translated as CASSLVGGPQHF. Together with reference TRBV7-8 and TRBJ1-5, the CDR3 gives the full variable domain: GAGVSQSPRYKVAKRGQDVALRCDPISGHVSLFWYQQALGQGPEFLTYFQNEAQLDKSGLPSDRFFAERPEGSVSTLKIQRTQQEDSAVYLCASSLVGGPQHFGDGTRLSIL.

The rearrangement uses TRBV28 and TRBJ2-1, with 9 bases fitting TRBD1. Germline CDR1 and CDR2: MDHEN and SYDVKM. The junction had 1 base not matched to a gene; V was cut back by 3 bases and J by 1 base. The CDR3 has 15 residues. The CDR3 DNA reads as TGTGCCAGCAGTTTCGGGACAGGGTCCTACAATGAGCAGTTCTTC. Protein product: CASSFGTGSYNEQFF.